Each of the 4 T cell receptor beta chains below was sequenced from the same sample in a study of OX40 agonist ivuxolimab in advanced cancers. This table comes from immunoSEQ multiplex PCR, and its TCRdb copy is limited to in-frame clones, with some not included. This table has 20,000 or so clones, just under 80% appearing once. Sequencing used CD4+ or CD8+ T cells sorted from blood, obtained in a trial of the OX40 agonist ivuxolimab. The receptors stem from an adult with an advanced solid tumor such as melanoma, head and neck, liver or kidney cancer.

This clone has a single count. The gene calls are TRBV27 and TRBJ2-3, with 7 nucleotides matching TRBD2. Germline V gives CDR1 MNHEY, CDR2 SMNVEV (reference sequence). V dropped 5 bases and J dropped 1; count of bases not matched to a gene: 9. CDR3 size: 16 residues. DNA for the CDR3: TGTGCCAGCAGTCTTTTTCGGGAGGCCGGCACAGATACGCAGTATTTT. Translating it yields CASSLFREAGTDTQYF.

Points on this clone: The junction and the germline gene differ at one end; a read error may be behind it. The chain links TRBV5-4 to TRBJ1-1; the D is unclear. This CDR3 is built from 13 residues. Germline V gives CDR1 SGHNT, CDR2 YYREEE (reference sequence). The CDR3 DNA reads as TGCGCCAGCAGCCGAACAGTGAACACTGAAGCTTTCTTT. Its protein is CASSRTVNTEAFF.

J is TRBJ2-3 and V is TRBV7-2; 16 nucleotides agree with TRBD2. There are 16 residues in the CDR3. Trimming removed 3 bases from V and 6 bases from J; junction bases left unmatched: 3. CDR1 and CDR2 (germline): SGHTA, FQGNSA. Written as DNA, the CDR3 is TGTGCCAGCAGCTTGGGGACTAGCGGGGGGGGCGATACGCAGTATTTT. It yields the protein CASSLGTSGGGDTQYF.

J is TRBJ2-1 and V is TRBV14, with 10 bases lining up with TRBD1. The trim removed 6 bases at V and 4 bases at J, leaving 6 bases unmatched. The CDR3 consists of 15 residues. Germline V gives CDR1 SGHDN, CDR2 FVKESK. The CDR3 spells CASRMTGGIYNEQFF. The CDR3, as DNA: TGTGCCAGCAGGATGACAGGGGGCATTTACAATGAGCAGTTCTTC.